This TCR beta chain emerged from a study of shared clonotypes between healthy human individuals. On this clone itself: Its antigen remains unknown.

Cells designated naive CD8 were CD45RO-negative and were positively selected for CCR7, with terminally differentiated effector memory CD45RA+ cells excluded. General study results and limits: Lower generation probabilities were found for non-shared clonotypes than for those shared by all four donors.

Original handling: ImmunoSEQ output lacked quality scores and full-length reads, limiting matched filtering. The data were produced by immunoSEQ multiplex PCR, yet TCRdb's version contains in-frame clones alone and is incomplete. V and J calls and clone size are given by that table; D and trimming were obtained from the DNA. The sample consists of nearly 2 million clones, approximately 95% of them appearing once. Germline loops: CDR1 LNHDA, CDR2 SQIVND (reference sequence). The trim removed 5 bases at V and 6 bases at J, leaving 7 bases unmatched. The CDR3 runs to 15 residues. The TCR comes from a man between 18 and 29 years old in good health. The genes are TRBV19 and TRBJ2-2, with TRBD1 matching 9 bases. The sequenced sample consisted of naive CD8+ T cells sorted from blood. The CDR3 DNA sequence: TGTGCCAGTAGTCTCACCGGGACAGGGTCCGGGGAGCTGTTTTTT. This encodes CASSLTGTGSGELFF.